One and the same sample provided the 25 T cell receptor beta chains below, sequenced in a study of blood T cell repertoires in COVID-19. Assay used: immunoSEQ multiplex PCR; TCRdb lists only in-frame clones, some missing. The top ten hold 15% to 20% of the sample, which has around 91,000 clones, around 79% seen once. What was sequenced was peripheral blood. All receptors come from a woman of 80 years or more with active or convalescent COVID-19.

In this sample, this clone turned up once. This chain joins TRBV5-6 and TRBJ2-1; 12 nucleotides align to TRBD2. The J segment lost 3 bases and the V segment lost 4 bases, leaving 11 bases of the junction unmatched. CDR1 is SGHDT and CDR2 is YYEEEE in the germline V gene. The CDR3 has 18 amino acids. CDR3 coding DNA: TGTGCCAGCAGCCCTGGGGTACTAGCGGGAGGAGACTACAATGAGCAGTTCTTC. Translation: CASSPGVLAGGDYNEQFF. Together with reference TRBV5-6 and TRBJ2-1, the CDR3 gives the full variable domain: DAGVTQSPTHLIKTRGQQVTLRCSPKSGHDTVSWYQQALGQGPQFIFQYYEEEERQRGNFPDRFSGHQFPNYSSELNVNALLLGDSALYLCASSPGVLAGGDYNEQFFGPGTRLTVL.

The V gene is TRBV6-5, the J gene TRBJ1-2; D remains unclear. This CDR3 has 15 amino acids. Germline values: CDR1 MNHEY, CDR2 SVGAGI. With 2 bases removed from V and 4 bases from J, the gap between germline ends came to 14 bases. The CDR3 is CASSYDSVGGYGYTF. The CDR3 bases are TGTGCCAGCAGTTACGACTCCGTAGGAGGCTATGGCTACACCTTC.

This sequence joins TRBV28 and TRBJ1-1; 7 positions agree with TRBD1. The CDR3 extends over 15 amino acids. Per germline, CDR1 MDHEN and CDR2 SYDVKM. V dropped 5 bases and J dropped 1; count of bases not matched to a gene: 7. CDR3 sequence: CASSPQGRGNTEAFF. CDR3 sequence (DNA): TGTGCCAGCAGTCCACAGGGGAGAGGGAACACTGAAGCTTTCTTT. Variable domain in full (rest from reference TRBV28 and TRBJ1-1): DVKVTQSSRYLVKRTGEKVFLECVQDMDHENMFWYRQDPGLGLRLIYFSYDVKMKEKGDIPEGYSVSREKKERFSLILESASTNQTSMYLCASSPQGRGNTEAFFGQGTRLTVV.

V is TRBV19 and J is TRBJ1-6, with 11 bases aligning to TRBD1. Germline CDR1 reads LNHDA; CDR2 reads SQIVND (reference sequence). The CDR3 extends over 14 amino acids. V was clipped by 11 bases and J by 7 bases; unmatched bases: 7. CDR3 bases: TGTGCCTGTCGCGGACAGGGGGCGAATTCACCCCTCCACTTT. Its protein is CACRGQGANSPLHF.

As to this clone: One end of the junction is discordant with germline, which a read error may explain. This chain uses TRBV5-1 with TRBJ2-5; 13 nucleotides line up with TRBD2. The CDR3 spans 16 residues. The germline V gene has CDR1 SGHRS and CDR2 YFSETQ. The CDR3 reads CASSPRTSGSTETQYF. The CDR3 region has the DNA TGTGCCAGCAGCCCCCGGACTAGCGGGAGCACGGAGACCCAGTACTTC.

V and J are TRBV18 and TRBJ2-3; the D gene is possibly TRBD1 (5 bases). The germline V and J ends were trimmed by 1 base and 2 bases, with 13 bases remaining between them. CDR1 is KGHSH and CDR2 is LQKENI in the germline V gene. The CDR3 contains 16 residues. CDR3 protein: CASSPQGVWSTDTQYF. Here the CDR3 DNA reads TGTGCCAGCTCACCACAAGGGGTTTGGTCCACAGATACGCAGTATTTT.

This clone was seen a single time. The V call is TRBV19, the J call TRBJ2-3, with 9 bases identical to TRBD2. Losses at the gene ends were 7 bases for V and 0 bases for J; bases not matched to a gene: 8. This CDR3 comprises 16 residues. Germline values: CDR1 LNHDA, CDR2 SQIVND (reference sequence). In nucleotides, the CDR3 is TGTGCCAGTACGGGGCGACTAGCGGAGAGCACAGATACGCAGTATTTT. Translation: CASTGRLAESTDTQYF.

The chain combines TRBV6-5 with TRBJ2-7; perhaps TRBD1 as D (5 bases). Germline CDR1 is MNHEY and CDR2 is SVGAGI. The length of the CDR3 is 11 residues. The V and J ends lost 7 bases and 6 bases respectively, with 10 bases between them. The CDR3 DNA is TGTGCCAGCACACAGGCAACCGAGCAGTACTTC. Translated, it gives CASTQATEQYF.

The rearrangement links TRBV5-4 to TRBJ2-5; 11 bases match TRBD2. CDR3 length: 15 residues. Germline lookup yields CDR1 SGHNT and CDR2 YYREEE (reference sequence). J gave up 1 base and V 4 bases, and 3 bases lay outside the gene matches. CDR3: CASSTTSGIQETQYF. CDR3 bases: TGTGCCAGCAGCACGACTAGCGGGATCCAAGAGACCCAGTACTTC.

The chain employs TRBV7-3 and TRBJ2-2, with TRBD1 matching 7 bases. The germline V gene encodes CDR1 SGHTA and CDR2 FQGTGA. V lost 2 bases and J lost 6; bases outside the gene matches: 3. The length of the CDR3 is 14 residues. The CDR3 sequence: CASSLYRGAGELFF. Written as DNA, the CDR3 is TGTGCCAGCAGCTTATACAGGGGTGCCGGGGAGCTGTTTTTT.

The chain employs TRBV28 and TRBJ1-5; the D gene is possibly TRBD1 (5 bases). Per germline, CDR1 MDHEN and CDR2 SYDVKM. Trimming removed 6 bases from V and 7 bases from J, with 7 bases in between. CDR3 length: 11 residues. The CDR3 here is CASSRAQPQHF. The CDR3 DNA is TGTGCCAGCAGCAGGGCCCAGCCCCAGCATTTT.

The sample holds one count of this clone. V usage is TRBV11-3 and J usage is TRBJ1-3; 9 bases fit TRBD1. V was pared by 5 bases and J by 4 bases, with 9 bases of the junction left unmatched. CDR3 size: 16 residues. Germline lookup yields CDR1 SGHNT and CDR2 YENEEA. CDR3 region: CASSPGTGSAGNTIYF. The CDR3 DNA is TGTGCCAGCAGCCCCGGGACAGGGTCTGCCGGAAACACCATATATTTT.

This chain joins TRBV24-1 and TRBJ2-2, with 8 bases identical to TRBD1. The CDR3 contains 17 residues. Per germline, CDR1 KGHDR and CDR2 SFDVKD. The J segment lost 3 bases and the V segment lost 7 bases, leaving 12 bases of the junction unmatched. CDR3 sequence reads: CATSATPGTGDTGELFF. The CDR3 DNA is TGTGCCACCAGCGCAACTCCCGGGACAGGAGACACCGGGGAGCTGTTTTTT.

Comments on this clone: One end of the junction fails to match germline, which may point to a read error. This chain joins TRBV5-1 and TRBJ1-1, with 7 bases matching TRBD1. The CDR3 spans 16 residues. The germline V gene encodes CDR1 SGHRS and CDR2 YFSETQ. CDR3 region: CASSLLTGALFTEAFF. In nucleotides, the CDR3 is TGTGCCAGCAGCCTTTTAACAGGGGCTTTATTCACTGAAGCTTTCTTT.

The chain joins TRBV6-1 to TRBJ1-1; no reliable D call. The CDR3 has 13 amino acids. Germline assignment: CDR1 MNHNS and CDR2 SASEGT. V was cut by 2 bases and J by 2 bases, with 6 bases left in between. CDR3 sequence reads: CASSEQVNTEAFF. CDR3 DNA: TGTGCCAGCAGTGAACAGGTTAACACTGAAGCTTTCTTT.

Only one count was recorded for this clone. J is TRBJ2-7 and V is TRBV15; 8 positions agree with TRBD2. Looked up from germline, CDR1 is LNHNV and CDR2 is YYDKDF (reference sequence). The CDR3 runs 15 residues. V was pared by 0 bases and J by 3 bases, with 4 bases of the junction left unmatched. The CDR3 sequence: CATSRDAGGVYEQYF. As DNA, the CDR3 is TGTGCCACCAGCAGAGATGCGGGAGGTGTCTACGAGCAGTACTTC. Variable domain in full (rest from reference TRBV15 and TRBJ2-7): DAMVIQNPRYQVTQFGKPVTLSCSQTLNHNVMYWYQQKSSQAPKLLFHYYDKDFNNEADTPDNFQSRRPNTSFCFLDIRSPGLGDTAMYLCATSRDAGGVYEQYFGPGTRLTVT.

The CDR3 sequence: CASSDSSWGRSNEQFF. The CDR3 bases are TGTGCCAGCAGTGACTCTTCGTGGGGGCGAAGCAATGAGCAGTTCTTC. This chain joins TRBV6-4 and TRBJ2-1; perhaps TRBD1 as D (6 bases). CDR1 MRHNA and CDR2 SNTAGT come from the germline V gene. This CDR3 has 16 amino acids. Trimming took off 0 bases at V and 6 bases at J, with 15 bases between the two ends.

This sequence joins TRBV7-6 and TRBJ2-7; D gene unclear. CDR1 SGHVS and CDR2 FNYEAQ come from the germline V gene. V was clipped by 1 base and J by 2 bases, with 9 bases between them. This CDR3 region has 14 residues. CDR3 coding DNA: TGTGCCAGCAGCTTAGACACTACGACCTACGAGCAGTACTTC. It is translated as CASSLDTTTYEQYF.

The V gene is TRBV19, the J gene TRBJ2-2; 7 bases align to TRBD1. With V trimmed by 5 bases and J by 6 bases, 9 bases remained unmatched. The V gene's germline CDR1 is LNHDA and CDR2 SQIVND (reference sequence). CDR3 length: 15 amino acids. DNA for the CDR3: TGTGCCAGTAGTCTACGAAGAGGGGGCGCCGGGGAGCTGTTTTTT. This translates into CASSLRRGGAGELFF.

The chain uses TRBV27 and TRBJ2-5; possibly TRBD2 for D (6 bases). In germline, CDR1 is MNHEY, CDR2 SMNVEV (reference sequence). The V and J ends lost 7 bases and 2 bases respectively, with 20 bases between them. CDR3 size: 16 residues. CDR3 bases: TGTGCCAGCACCCCCGACTGGGCAGGGAGGCAAGAGACCCAGTACTTC. The encoded protein is CASTPDWAGRQETQYF.

The CDR3 DNA follows: TGTGCCAGCAGAGCCCCCGGGGAGCTGTTTTTT. Residues: CASRAPGELFF. This chain connects TRBV2 to TRBJ2-2; D is unclear. Trimming removed 6 bases from V and 6 bases from J, with 5 bases in between. Germline lookup yields CDR1 SNHLY and CDR2 FYNNEI. This CDR3 is built from 11 residues.

Here the CDR3 reads CASSLAGYTGELFF. CDR3 sequence (DNA): TGTGCCAGCTCCCTTGCGGGGTACACCGGGGAGCTGTTTTTT. J is TRBJ2-2 and V is TRBV18, with D maybe TRBD2 (6 bases). This CDR3 comprises 14 residues. Looked up from germline, CDR1 is KGHSH and CDR2 is LQKENI. The V end was cut by 6 bases, the J end by 3 bases, with 11 bases between.

The gene calls are TRBV27 and TRBJ2-1; D is perhaps TRBD2 (7 bases). The V end was cut by 10 bases, the J end by 4 bases, with 20 bases between. The germline CDR1 and CDR2 sequences are MNHEY and SMNVEV (reference sequence). This CDR3 is built from 15 residues. This CDR3 reads CATRRGGRQYNEQFF. The DNA of the CDR3 is TGTGCCACCCGGAGGGGGGGGCGGCAATACAATGAGCAGTTCTTC.

This clone appeared a single time. This chain joins TRBV7-2 and TRBJ1-3; no clear D. The CDR3 has 16 residues. V dropped 4 bases and J dropped 2 bases, with 15 bases sitting between them. Germline CDR1 reads SGHTA; CDR2 reads FQGNSA. The CDR3 sequence: CASSSQGGLAGNTIYF. DNA of the CDR3: TGTGCCAGCAGCTCCCAAGGAGGGTTGGCTGGAAACACCATATATTTT.

This clone was observed a handful of times. The CDR3 protein is CASSSQGIANTGELFF. CDR3 coding DNA: TGCGCCAGCAGCTCCCAGGGGATTGCGAACACCGGGGAGCTGTTTTTT. This rearrangement joins TRBV5-1 to TRBJ2-2; D is possibly TRBD1 (6 bases). Germline CDR1 and CDR2: SGHRS and YFSETQ. The CDR3 is made up of 16 amino acids. V lost 3 bases and J 0 bases, leaving 12 bases between the germline ends.